A single T cell receptor beta chain is shown here with its context. Per the original data handling: Amplification of reference gene primers was used by the study to estimate nucleated cell counts. The method was immunoSEQ multiplex PCR; TCRdb's version includes in-frame clones alone and lacks a portion of them. The V and J calls and clone size were taken over from that table, and D and trimming were inferred from the DNA. The sample shows some 170,000 clones, around 81% of them seen only once. The sample originates from a study of blood T cell repertoires in COVID-19. The CDR3 extends over 15 amino acids. CDR1 and CDR2 from the germline V gene are KGHSH and LQKENI. The trim removed 2 bases at V and 1 base at J, leaving 3 bases unmatched.

This chain links TRBV18 with TRBJ2-5, with TRBD2 identical over 8 bases. Source material: peripheral blood. The receptor comes from a man in his sixties with active or convalescent COVID-19. In DNA, the CDR3 is TGTGCCAGCTCACCAGGCGGGGGGAGCCAAGAGACCCAGTACTTC. Its translation is CASSPGGGSQETQYF.